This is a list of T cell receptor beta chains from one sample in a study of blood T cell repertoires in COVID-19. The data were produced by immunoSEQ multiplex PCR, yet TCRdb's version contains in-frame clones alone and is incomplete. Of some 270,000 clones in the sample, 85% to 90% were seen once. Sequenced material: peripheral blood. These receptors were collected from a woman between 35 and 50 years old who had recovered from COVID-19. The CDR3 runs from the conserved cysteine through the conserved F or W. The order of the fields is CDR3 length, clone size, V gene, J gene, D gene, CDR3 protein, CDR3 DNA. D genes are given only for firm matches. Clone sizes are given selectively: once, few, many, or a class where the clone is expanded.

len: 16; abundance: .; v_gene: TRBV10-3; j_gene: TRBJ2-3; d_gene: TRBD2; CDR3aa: CAISASAGGPTDTQYF; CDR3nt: TGTGCCATCAGTGCCTCAGCGGGGGGGCCCACAGATACGCAGTATTTT
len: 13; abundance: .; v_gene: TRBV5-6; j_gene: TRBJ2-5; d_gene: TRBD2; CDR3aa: CASSYTSARAQYF; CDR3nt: TGTGCCAGCAGCTATACTAGCGCCCGGGCCCAGTACTTC
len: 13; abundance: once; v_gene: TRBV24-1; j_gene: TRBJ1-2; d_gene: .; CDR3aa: CATSDFEGWGYTF; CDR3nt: TGTGCCACCAGTGATTTTGAGGGCTGGGGCTACACCTTC
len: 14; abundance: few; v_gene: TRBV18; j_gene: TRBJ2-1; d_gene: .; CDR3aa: CASSPILQDNEQFF; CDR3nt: TGTGCCAGCTCACCTATCCTACAGGACAATGAGCAGTTCTTC
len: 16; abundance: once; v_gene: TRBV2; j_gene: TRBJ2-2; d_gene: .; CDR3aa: CASSAQGSENTGELFF; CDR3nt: TGTGCCAGCAGTGCGCAGGGTAGTGAAAACACCGGGGAGCTGTTTTTT
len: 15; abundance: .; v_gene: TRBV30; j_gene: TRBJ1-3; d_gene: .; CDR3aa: CAWVPSGRGGNTIYF; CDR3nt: TGTGCCTGGGTTCCCTCGGGACGGGGGGGAAACACCATATATTTT
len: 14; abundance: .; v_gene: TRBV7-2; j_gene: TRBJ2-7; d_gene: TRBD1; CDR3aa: CASSSYRGTYEQYF; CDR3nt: TGTGCCAGCAGCTCGTACAGGGGTACCTACGAGCAGTACTTC
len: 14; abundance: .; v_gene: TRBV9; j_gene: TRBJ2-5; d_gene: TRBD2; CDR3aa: CASSVAAGVETQYF; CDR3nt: TGTGCCAGCAGCGTAGCGGCGGGAGTGGAGACCCAGTACTTC
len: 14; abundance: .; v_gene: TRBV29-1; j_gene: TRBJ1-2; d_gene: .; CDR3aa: CSVENDGQPYGYTF; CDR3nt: TGCAGCGTGGAAAATGACGGACAGCCTTATGGCTACACCTTC
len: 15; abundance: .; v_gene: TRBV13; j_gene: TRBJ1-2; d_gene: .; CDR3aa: CASSFQGTQAHGYTF; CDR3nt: TGTGCCAGCAGCTTCCAAGGGACACAAGCACATGGCTACACCTTC
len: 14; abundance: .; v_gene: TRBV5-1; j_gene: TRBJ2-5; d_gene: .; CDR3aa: CASSLPGTTETQYF; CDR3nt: TGCGCCAGCAGCTTGCCCGGGACAACGGAGACCCAGTACTTC
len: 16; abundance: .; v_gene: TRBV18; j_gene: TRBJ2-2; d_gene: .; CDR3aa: CASSPPGLASTGELFF; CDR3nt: TGTGCCAGCTCACCACCCGGGCTAGCGTCAACCGGGGAGCTGTTTTTT
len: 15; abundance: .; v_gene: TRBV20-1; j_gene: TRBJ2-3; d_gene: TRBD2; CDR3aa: CSASPLAGVSDTQYF; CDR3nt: TGCAGTGCTAGTCCCCTAGCGGGAGTTTCAGATACGCAGTATTTT
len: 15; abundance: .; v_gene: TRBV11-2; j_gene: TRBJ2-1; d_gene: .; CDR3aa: CASSPAGYSYNEQFF; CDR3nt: TGTGCCAGCAGCCCTGCGGGGTACTCCTACAATGAGCAGTTCTTC
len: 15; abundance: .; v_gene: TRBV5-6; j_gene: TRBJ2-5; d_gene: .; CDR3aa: CASSGGGSFQETQYF; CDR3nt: TGTGCCAGCAGTGGGGGGGGCTCATTCCAGGAGACCCAGTACTTC
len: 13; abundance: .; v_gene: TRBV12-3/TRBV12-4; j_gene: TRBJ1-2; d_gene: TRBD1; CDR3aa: CASTKGQGYGYTF; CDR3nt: TGTGCCAGCACTAAGGGACAGGGGTATGGCTACACCTTC
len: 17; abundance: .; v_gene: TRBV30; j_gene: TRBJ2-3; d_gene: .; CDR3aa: CAWSVDPPSYGTDTQYF; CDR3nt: TGTGCCTGGAGTGTAGACCCCCCTAGCTACGGCACAGATACGCAGTATTTT
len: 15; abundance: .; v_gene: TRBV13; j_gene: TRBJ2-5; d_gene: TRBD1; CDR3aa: CASSLGQGAPKTQYF; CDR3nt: TGTGCCAGCAGCTTAGGACAGGGGGCCCCGAAGACCCAGTACTTC
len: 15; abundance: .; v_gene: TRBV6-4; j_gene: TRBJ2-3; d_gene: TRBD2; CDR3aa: CASSESRERPDTQYF; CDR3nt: TGTGCCAGCAGTGAATCGCGGGAGCGTCCAGATACGCAGTATTTT
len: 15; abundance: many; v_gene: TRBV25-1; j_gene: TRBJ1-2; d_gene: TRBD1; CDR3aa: CASSESGTGYTGYTF; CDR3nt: TGTGCCAGCAGTGAATCGGGGACAGGGTATACTGGCTACACCTTC
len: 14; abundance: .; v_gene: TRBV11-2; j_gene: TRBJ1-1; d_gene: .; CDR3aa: CASSSPRGNTEAFF; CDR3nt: TGTGCCAGCAGCTCTCCGCGGGGCAACACTGAAGCTTTCTTT
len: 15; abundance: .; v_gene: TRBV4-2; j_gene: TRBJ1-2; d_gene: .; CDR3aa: CASSQSGNLDYGYTF; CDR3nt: TGTGCCAGCAGCCAGTCAGGGAATTTGGACTATGGCTACACCTTC
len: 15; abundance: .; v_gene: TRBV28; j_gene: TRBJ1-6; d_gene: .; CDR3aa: CASKDSSSYNSPLHF; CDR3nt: TGTGCCAGCAAAGACTCTAGCTCCTATAATTCACCCCTCCACTTT
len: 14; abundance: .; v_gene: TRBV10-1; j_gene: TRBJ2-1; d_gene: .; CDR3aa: CASSEYRRSGEQFF; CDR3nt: TGCGCCAGCAGTGAGTATCGGAGATCGGGGGAGCAGTTCTTC
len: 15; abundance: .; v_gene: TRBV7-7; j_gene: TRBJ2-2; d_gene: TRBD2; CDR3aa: CASSPGLAKTGELFF; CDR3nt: TGTGCCAGCAGCCCGGGACTAGCGAAGACCGGGGAGCTGTTTTTT
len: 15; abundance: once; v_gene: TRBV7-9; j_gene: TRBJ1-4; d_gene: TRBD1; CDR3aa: CASRDREPWLRKLFF; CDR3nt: TGTGCCAGCAGGGACAGGGAACCGTGGTTACGAAAACTGTTTTTT
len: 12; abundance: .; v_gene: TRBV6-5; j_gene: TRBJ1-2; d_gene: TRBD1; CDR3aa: CASSTGVYGYTF; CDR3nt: TGTGCCAGCAGTACAGGGGTTTATGGCTACACCTTC
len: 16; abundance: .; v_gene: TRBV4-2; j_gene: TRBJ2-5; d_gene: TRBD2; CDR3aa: CASSLSGGGTQETQYF; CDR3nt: TGTGCCAGCAGTCTTAGCGGGGGGGGGACACAAGAGACCCAGTACTTC
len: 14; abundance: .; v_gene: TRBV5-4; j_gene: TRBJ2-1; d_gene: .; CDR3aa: CASSSRQGNGEQFF; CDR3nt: TGTGCCAGCAGCTCCCGGCAGGGGAACGGTGAGCAGTTCTTC
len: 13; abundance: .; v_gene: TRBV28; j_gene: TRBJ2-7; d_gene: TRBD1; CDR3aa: CASRGGPVLEQYF; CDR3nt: TGTGCCAGCAGAGGGGGCCCAGTCCTGGAGCAGTACTTC
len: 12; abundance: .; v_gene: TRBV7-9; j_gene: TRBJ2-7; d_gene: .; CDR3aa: CASSTQGGELYF; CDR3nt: TGTGCCAGCAGTACGCAAGGGGGGGAACTGTACTTC
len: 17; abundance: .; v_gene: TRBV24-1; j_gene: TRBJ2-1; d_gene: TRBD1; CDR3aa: CATSESTGGHLGDEQFF; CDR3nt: TGTGCCACCAGTGAAAGTACAGGGGGACACCTTGGGGATGAGCAGTTCTTC
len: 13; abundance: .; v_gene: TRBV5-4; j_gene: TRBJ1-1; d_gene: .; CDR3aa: CASSLVTSGEAFF; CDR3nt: TGTGCCAGCAGCTTGGTGACCTCGGGTGAAGCTTTCTTT
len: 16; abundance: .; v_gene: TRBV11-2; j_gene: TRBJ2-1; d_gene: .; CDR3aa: CASSLSGMGGRDEQFF; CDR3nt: TGTGCCAGCAGCTTATCAGGGATGGGGGGGCGTGATGAGCAGTTCTTC
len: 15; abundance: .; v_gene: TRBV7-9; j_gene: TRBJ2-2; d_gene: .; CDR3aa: CASSPRLDVTGELFF; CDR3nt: TGTGCCAGCAGCCCCCGACTAGATGTCACCGGGGAGCTGTTTTTT
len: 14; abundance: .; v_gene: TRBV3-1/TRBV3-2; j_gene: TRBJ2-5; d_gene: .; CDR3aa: CASSKQGGWETQYF; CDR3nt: TGTGCCAGCAGTAAACAGGGTGGGTGGGAGACCCAGTACTTC
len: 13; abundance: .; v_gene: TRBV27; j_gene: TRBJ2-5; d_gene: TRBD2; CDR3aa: CASSLGGSGTQYF; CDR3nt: TGTGCCAGCAGTTTGGGCGGGAGCGGGACCCAGTACTTC
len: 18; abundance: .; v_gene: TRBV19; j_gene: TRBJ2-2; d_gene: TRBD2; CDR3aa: CASSIVLAGGSRTGELFF; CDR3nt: TGTGCCAGTAGTATAGTACTGGCGGGAGGGTCCCGCACCGGGGAGCTGTTTTTT
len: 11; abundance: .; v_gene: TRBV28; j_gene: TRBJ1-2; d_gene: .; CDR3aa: CAAMERYGYTF; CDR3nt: TGTGCCGCGATGGAGCGGTATGGCTACACCTTC
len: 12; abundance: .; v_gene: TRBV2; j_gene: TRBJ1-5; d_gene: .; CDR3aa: CASREPNQPQHF; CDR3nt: TGTGCCAGCAGGGAGCCCAATCAGCCCCAGCATTTT
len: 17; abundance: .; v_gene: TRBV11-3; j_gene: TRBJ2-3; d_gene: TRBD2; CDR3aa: CASSLVGGRGLSDTQYF; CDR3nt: TGTGCCAGCAGCTTAGTTGGCGGGAGGGGTCTTTCAGATACGCAGTATTTT
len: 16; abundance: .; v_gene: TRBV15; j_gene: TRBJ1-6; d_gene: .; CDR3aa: CATASVVGSYNSPLHF; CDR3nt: TGTGCCACCGCCAGCGTAGTGGGCTCCTATAATTCACCCCTCCACTTT
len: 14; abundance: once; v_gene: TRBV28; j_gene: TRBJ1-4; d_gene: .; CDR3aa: CACTEQGGNEKLFF; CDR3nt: TGTGCCTGCACGGAACAGGGTGGTAATGAAAAACTGTTTTTT
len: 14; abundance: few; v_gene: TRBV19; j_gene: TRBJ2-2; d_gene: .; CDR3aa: CASSMLSHTGELFF; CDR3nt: TGTGCCAGTAGTATGCTAAGTCACACCGGGGAGCTGTTTTTT
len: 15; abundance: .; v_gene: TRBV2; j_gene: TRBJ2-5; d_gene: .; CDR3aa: CASSQTRATQETQYF; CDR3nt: TGTGCCAGCAGCCAGACGAGGGCAACTCAAGAGACCCAGTACTTC
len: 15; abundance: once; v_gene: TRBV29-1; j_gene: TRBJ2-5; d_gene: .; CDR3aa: CSVEDLWSNQETQYF; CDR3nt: TGCAGCGTTGAAGATCTTTGGAGTAACCAAGAGACCCAGTACTTC
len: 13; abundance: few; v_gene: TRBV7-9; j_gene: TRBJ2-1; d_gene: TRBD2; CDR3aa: CASSLAGRGEQFF; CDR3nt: TGTGCCAGCAGCCTAGCAGGGAGGGGCGAGCAGTTCTTC
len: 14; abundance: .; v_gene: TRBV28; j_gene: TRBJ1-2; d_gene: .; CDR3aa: CASSLSWGRAGYTF; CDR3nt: TGTGCCAGCAGTTTATCGTGGGGGCGCGCTGGCTACACCTTC